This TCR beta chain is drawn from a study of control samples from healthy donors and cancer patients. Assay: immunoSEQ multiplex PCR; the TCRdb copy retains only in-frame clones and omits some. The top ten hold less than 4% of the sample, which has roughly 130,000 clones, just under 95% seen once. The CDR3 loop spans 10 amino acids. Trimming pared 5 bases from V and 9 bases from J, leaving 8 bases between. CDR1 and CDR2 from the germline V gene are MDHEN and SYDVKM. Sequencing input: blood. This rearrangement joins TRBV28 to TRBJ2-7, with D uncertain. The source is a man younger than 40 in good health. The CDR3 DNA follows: TGTGCCAGCAGTCTGGACCCGCAGTACTTC. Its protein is CASSLDPQYF.